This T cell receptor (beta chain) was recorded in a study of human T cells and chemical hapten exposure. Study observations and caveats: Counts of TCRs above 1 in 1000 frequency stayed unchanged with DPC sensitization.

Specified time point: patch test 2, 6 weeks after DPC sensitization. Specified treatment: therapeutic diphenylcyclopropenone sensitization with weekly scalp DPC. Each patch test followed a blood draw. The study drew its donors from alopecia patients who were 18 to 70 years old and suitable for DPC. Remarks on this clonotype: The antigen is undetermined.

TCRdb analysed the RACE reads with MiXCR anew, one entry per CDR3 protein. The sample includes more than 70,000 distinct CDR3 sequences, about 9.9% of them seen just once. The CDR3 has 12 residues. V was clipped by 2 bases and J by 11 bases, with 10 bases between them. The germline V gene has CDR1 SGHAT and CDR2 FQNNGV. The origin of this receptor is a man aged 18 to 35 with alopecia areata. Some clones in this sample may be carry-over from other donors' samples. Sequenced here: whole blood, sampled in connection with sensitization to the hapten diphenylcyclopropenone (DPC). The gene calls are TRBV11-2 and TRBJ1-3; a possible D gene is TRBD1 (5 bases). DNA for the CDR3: TGTGCCAGCAGCTTATGGCGGGGGGCCATATATTTT. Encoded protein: CASSLWRGAIYF.